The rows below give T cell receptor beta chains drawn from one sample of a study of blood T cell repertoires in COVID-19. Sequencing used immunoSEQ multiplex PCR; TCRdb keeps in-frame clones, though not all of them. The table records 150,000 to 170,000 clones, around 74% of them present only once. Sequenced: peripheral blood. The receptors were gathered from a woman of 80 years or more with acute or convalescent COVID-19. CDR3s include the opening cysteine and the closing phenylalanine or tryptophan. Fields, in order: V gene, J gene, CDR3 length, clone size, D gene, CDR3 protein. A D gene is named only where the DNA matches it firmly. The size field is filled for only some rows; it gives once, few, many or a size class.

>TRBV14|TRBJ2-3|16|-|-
CASSQVRGPSTDTQYF
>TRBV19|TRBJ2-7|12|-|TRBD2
CASSVIAGVRYF
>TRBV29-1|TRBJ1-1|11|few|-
CSVVPFGEAFF
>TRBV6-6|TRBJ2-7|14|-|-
CASSYTESSYEQYF
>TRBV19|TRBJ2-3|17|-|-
CASSLRLGGALTDTQYF
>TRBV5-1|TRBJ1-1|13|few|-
CASSIGGGTEAFF
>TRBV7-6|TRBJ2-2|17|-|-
CASSLEVRGTNTGELFF
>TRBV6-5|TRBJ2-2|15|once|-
CASSYSNRNTGELFF
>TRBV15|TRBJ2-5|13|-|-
CATSRAGRETQYF
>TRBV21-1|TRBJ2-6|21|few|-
CASVDRGRRTLRDSGANVLTF
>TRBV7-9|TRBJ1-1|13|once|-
CASSFGGDTEAFF
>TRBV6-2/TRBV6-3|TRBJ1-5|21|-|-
CASSDDRPVRREPYRYQPQHF
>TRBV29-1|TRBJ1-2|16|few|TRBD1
CSVSPGQGNGIYGYTF